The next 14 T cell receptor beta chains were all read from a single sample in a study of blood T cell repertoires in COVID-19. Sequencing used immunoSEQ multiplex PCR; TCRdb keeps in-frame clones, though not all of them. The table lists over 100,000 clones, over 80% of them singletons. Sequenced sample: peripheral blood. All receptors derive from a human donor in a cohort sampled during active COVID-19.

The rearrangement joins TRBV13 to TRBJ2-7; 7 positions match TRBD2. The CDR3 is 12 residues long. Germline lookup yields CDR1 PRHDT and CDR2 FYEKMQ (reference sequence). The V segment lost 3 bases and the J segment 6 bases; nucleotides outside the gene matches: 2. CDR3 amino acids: CASSLGLSEQYF. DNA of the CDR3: TGTGCCAGCAGCTTGGGACTAAGCGAGCAGTACTTC.

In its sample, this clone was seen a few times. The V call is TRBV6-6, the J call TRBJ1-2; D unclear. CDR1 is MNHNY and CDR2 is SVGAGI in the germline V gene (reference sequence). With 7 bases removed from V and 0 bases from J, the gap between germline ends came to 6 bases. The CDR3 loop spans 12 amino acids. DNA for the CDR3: TGTGCCAGCAAAACGGCTAACTATGGCTACACCTTC. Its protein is CASKTANYGYTF.

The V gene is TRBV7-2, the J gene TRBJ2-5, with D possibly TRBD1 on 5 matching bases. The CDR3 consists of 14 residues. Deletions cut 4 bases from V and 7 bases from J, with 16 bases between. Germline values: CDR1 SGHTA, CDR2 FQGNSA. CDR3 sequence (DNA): TGTGCCAGCAGCTCTTCCCGTCCGCAGGGGACCCAGTACTTC. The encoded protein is CASSSSRPQGTQYF.

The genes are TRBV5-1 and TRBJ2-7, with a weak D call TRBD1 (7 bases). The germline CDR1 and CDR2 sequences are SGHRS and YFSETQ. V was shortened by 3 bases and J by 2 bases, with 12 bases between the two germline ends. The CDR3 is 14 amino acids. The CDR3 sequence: CASSSQGGPYEQYF. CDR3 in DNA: TGCGCCAGCAGCTCCCAGGGGGGCCCCTACGAGCAGTACTTC.

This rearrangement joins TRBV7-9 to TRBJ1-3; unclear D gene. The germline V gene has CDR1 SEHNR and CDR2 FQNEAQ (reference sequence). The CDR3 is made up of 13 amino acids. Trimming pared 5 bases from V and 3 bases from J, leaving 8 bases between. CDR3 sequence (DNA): TGTGCCAGCAGCCCCTATAGTGGAAACACCATATATTTT. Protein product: CASSPYSGNTIYF.

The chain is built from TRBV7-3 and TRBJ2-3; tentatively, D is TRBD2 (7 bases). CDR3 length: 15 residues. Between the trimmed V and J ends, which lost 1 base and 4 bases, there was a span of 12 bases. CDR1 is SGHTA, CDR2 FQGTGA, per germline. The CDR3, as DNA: TGTGCCAGCAGCTTAAGAGGCGGGGGCGCAGATACGCAGTATTTT. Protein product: CASSLRGGGADTQYF.

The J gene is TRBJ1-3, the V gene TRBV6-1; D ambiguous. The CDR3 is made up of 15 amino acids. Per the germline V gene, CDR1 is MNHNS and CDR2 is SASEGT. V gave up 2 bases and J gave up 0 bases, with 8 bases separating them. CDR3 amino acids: CASSENPGSGNTIYF. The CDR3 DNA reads TGTGCCAGCAGTGAAAATCCGGGCTCTGGAAACACCATATATTTT.

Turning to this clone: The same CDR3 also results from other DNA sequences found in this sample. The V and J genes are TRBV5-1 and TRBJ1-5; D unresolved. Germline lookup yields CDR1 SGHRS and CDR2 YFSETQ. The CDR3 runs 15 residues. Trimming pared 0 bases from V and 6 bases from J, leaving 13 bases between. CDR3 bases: TGCGCCAGCAGCTTGGGCACGTTAGCGGGTCAGCCCCAGCATTTT. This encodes CASSLGTLAGQPQHF.

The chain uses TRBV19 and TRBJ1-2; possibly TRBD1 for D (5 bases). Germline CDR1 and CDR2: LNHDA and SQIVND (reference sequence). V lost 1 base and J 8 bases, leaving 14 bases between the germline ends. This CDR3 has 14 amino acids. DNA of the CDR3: TGTGCCAGTAGTATAGTGGGGCAGGGAAGCGGCTACACCTTC. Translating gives CASSIVGQGSGYTF.

CDR3 nucleotides: TGTGCCAGCAGTTTTCTAGCGGGCACAGATACGCAGTATTTT. It specifies CASSFLAGTDTQYF. The chain recombines TRBV28 with TRBJ2-3; 7 positions match TRBD2. Germline assignment: CDR1 MDHEN and CDR2 SYDVKM. The V gene end was trimmed by 3 bases and the J gene end by 1 base; junction bases not matched to a gene: 1. The CDR3 consists of 14 residues.

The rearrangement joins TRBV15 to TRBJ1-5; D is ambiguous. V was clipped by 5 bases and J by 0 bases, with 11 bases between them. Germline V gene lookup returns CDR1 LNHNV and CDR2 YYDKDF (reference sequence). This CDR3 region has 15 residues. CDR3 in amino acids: CATSLGRDSNQPQHF. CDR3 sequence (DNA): TGTGCCACCAGCCTCGGGAGGGATAGCAATCAGCCCCAGCATTTT.

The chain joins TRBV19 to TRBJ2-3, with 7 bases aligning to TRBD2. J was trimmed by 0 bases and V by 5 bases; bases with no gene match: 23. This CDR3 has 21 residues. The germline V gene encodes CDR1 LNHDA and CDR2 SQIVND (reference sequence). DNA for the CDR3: TGTGCCAGTAGTCTCTCGGGAGGACCCGTCATAAAGCCTAAAAGCACAGATACGCAGTATTTT. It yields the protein CASSLSGGPVIKPKSTDTQYF.

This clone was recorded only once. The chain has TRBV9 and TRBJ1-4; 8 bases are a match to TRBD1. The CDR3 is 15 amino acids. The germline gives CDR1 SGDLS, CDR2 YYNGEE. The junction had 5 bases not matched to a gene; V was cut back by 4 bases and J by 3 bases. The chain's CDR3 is CASSTGQGANEKLFF. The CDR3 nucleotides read TGTGCCAGCAGCACCGGACAGGGAGCTAATGAAAAACTGTTTTTT.

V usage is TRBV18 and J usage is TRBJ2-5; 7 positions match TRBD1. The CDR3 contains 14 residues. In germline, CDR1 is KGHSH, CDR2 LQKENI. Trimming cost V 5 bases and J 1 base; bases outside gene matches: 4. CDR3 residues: CASSENRGQETQYF. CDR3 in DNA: TGTGCCAGCTCAGAAAACAGGGGCCAAGAGACCCAGTACTTC.